This T cell receptor (beta chain) was captured by sequencing in a study of blood T cell repertoires in COVID-19. Whole-study context: Acute and convalescent COVID-19 samples came from the United States, Italy and Spain. In each case, the material was cDNA or gDNA derived from T cells, B-cell-depleted T cells, or PBMCs.

Unmatched junction bases numbered 1, after V lost 1 base and J lost 3 bases. In germline, CDR1 is LGHNT, CDR2 FRNRAP. This CDR3 region has 15 residues. Libraries were prepared by immunoSEQ multiplex PCR; TCRdb keeps only in-frame clonotypes and omits some of them. The sample lists around 200,000 clones, more than 85% occurring once. The receptor was isolated from a man between 25 and 39 years old with acute or convalescent COVID-19. The genes are TRBV12-5 and TRBJ2-7; 12 positions agree with TRBD2. The sequencing sample was made of peripheral blood. The DNA for the CDR3 is TGTGCTAGTGGTTTGGGACTAGCGGGAGTCTACGAGCAGTACTTC. This codes for CASGLGLAGVYEQYF.